This passage covers 20 T cell receptor beta chains from one sample sequenced in a study of OX40 agonist ivuxolimab in advanced cancers. Here immunoSEQ multiplex PCR was the method, and the copy in TCRdb shows in-frame clones only, minus some. Among 100,000 to 120,000 clones listed, 89% were seen once. This specimen was CD4+ or CD8+ T cells sorted from blood, taken in a trial of the OX40 agonist ivuxolimab. These receptors all stem from an adult with an advanced solid tumor such as melanoma, head and neck, liver or kidney cancer.

The V gene is TRBV2, the J gene TRBJ2-2; a weak D match, TRBD2 (6 bases). With 6 bases removed from V and 6 bases from J, the gap between germline ends came to 14 bases. The CDR3 is made up of 14 amino acids. Looked up from germline, CDR1 is SNHLY and CDR2 is FYNNEI. In nucleotides, the CDR3 is TGTGCCAGCAGAAGAGGACTAAATCCCGGGGAGCTGTTTTTT. It specifies CASRRGLNPGELFF.

This clone occurred once. The rearrangement uses TRBV19 and TRBJ1-1; a weak D match, TRBD1 (5 bases). From germline, CDR1 is LNHDA and CDR2 SQIVND (reference sequence). Trimming pared 1 base from V and 0 bases from J, leaving 6 bases between. The CDR3 is made up of 14 amino acids. The CDR3, as DNA: TGTGCCAGTAGTATAGCAGGGTTGAACACTGAAGCTTTCTTT. Encoded protein: CASSIAGLNTEAFF.

The chain couples TRBV19 to TRBJ2-7, with D perhaps being TRBD1 or TRBD2 (6 bases each). The germline V gene encodes CDR1 LNHDA and CDR2 SQIVND (reference sequence). V was pared by 6 bases and J by 5 bases, with 11 bases between. The CDR3 length is 12 residues. The CDR3 nucleotides read TGTGCCAGTAGCCTAGGGGGGAACGAGCAGTACTTC. Its translation: CASSLGGNEQYF.

The chain uses TRBV28 and TRBJ1-1; TRBD1 matches 8 bases. CDR3 size: 17 residues. The ends lost 6 bases at V and 0 bases at J; junction bases unmatched: 12. The germline V gene encodes CDR1 MDHEN and CDR2 SYDVKM. Here the CDR3 DNA reads TGTGCCAGCAGCCTCCCCCCGGGACAGGCGTTGAACACTGAAGCTTTCTTT. Translation gives CASSLPPGQALNTEAFF.

The gene calls are TRBV25-1 and TRBJ2-1; possible D gene TRBD1, 6 bases. Germline values: CDR1 MGHDK, CDR2 SYGVNS. The CDR3 spans 15 residues. V lost 2 bases and J 2 bases, leaving 10 bases between the germline ends. The CDR3 sequence: CASSEPRDTYNEQFF. CDR3 in DNA: TGTGCCAGCAGTGAACCTCGGGACACCTACAATGAGCAGTTCTTC.

The V gene is TRBV5-8, the J gene TRBJ2-6; D remains ambiguous. There are 15 residues in the CDR3. In germline, CDR1 is SGHTS, CDR2 YDEGEE. Trimming stripped 3 bases from V and 0 bases from J, with 7 bases between. The CDR3, as DNA: TGTGCCAGCAGCTACGCAGACTCTGGGGCCAACGTCCTGACTTTC. It codes for CASSYADSGANVLTF. Filled out from reference TRBV5-8 and TRBJ2-6, the complete variable domain reads EAGVTQSPTHLIKTRGQQATLRCSPISGHTSVYWYQQALGLGLQFLLWYDEGEERNRGNFPPRFSGRQFPNYSSELNVNALELEDSALYLCASSYADSGANVLTFGAGSRLTVL.

The V and J genes are TRBV18 and TRBJ2-6, with D tentatively TRBD1 (5 bases). In germline, CDR1 is KGHSH, CDR2 LQKENI. The V end was cut by 7 bases, the J end by 2 bases, with 15 bases between. The CDR3 is made up of 16 amino acids. The CDR3 loop is CASFVLQGTGANVLTF. CDR3 sequence (DNA): TGTGCCAGCTTCGTTCTTCAGGGAACTGGGGCCAACGTCCTGACTTTC.

The V call is TRBV6-6, the J call TRBJ1-1; TRBD1 matches 7 bases. This CDR3 is built from 13 residues. The V gene end was trimmed by 6 bases and the J gene end by 4 bases; junction bases not matched to a gene: 5. Germline assignment: CDR1 MNHNY and CDR2 SVGAGI (reference sequence). CDR3 DNA sequence: TGTGCCAGCAGGGAGACAGGGCCCACTGAAGCTTTCTTT. This codes for CASRETGPTEAFF.

This clone was observed a single time. The rearrangement uses TRBV7-2 and TRBJ1-3; D gene uncertain. The CDR3 covers 16 residues. The germline V gene encodes CDR1 SGHTA and CDR2 FQGNSA. V lost 2 bases to trimming and J lost 0 bases, with 11 bases between them. This CDR3 is CASSLSRRSSGNTIYF. The CDR3 region has the DNA TGTGCCAGCAGCTTATCCCGCAGGAGCTCTGGAAACACCATATATTTT.

The chain couples TRBV29-1 to TRBJ1-1, with TRBD1 identical over 7 bases. This CDR3 has 12 amino acids. Germline-derived CDR1 and CDR2 are SQVTM and ANQGSEA. Trimming cost V 8 bases and J 4 bases; bases outside gene matches: 7. CDR3 in amino acids: CSTVTGITEAFF. CDR3 coding DNA: TGCAGCACTGTGACAGGGATCACTGAAGCTTTCTTT.

The chain has TRBV27 and TRBJ2-7; TRBD1 is a possible D gene (6 bases). Trimming removed 0 bases at V and 6 bases at J, with 12 bases between. Germline CDR1 is MNHEY and CDR2 is SMNVEV (reference sequence). The CDR3 sequence is 14 residues long. The CDR3 is CASSLSDRFGEQYF. CDR3 in DNA: TGTGCCAGCAGTTTATCGGACAGATTTGGCGAGCAGTACTTC.

This chain connects TRBV18 to TRBJ1-3; 7 nucleotides line up with TRBD1. This CDR3 is built from 15 residues. The V gene's germline CDR1 is KGHSH and CDR2 LQKENI. V trimming: 2 bases; J trimming: 0 bases; junction bases outside the gene matches: 1. The CDR3 coding sequence is TGTGCCAGCTCACCAAGGACAGGCTCTGGAAACACCATATATTTT. Protein product: CASSPRTGSGNTIYF.

The chain uses TRBV7-2 and TRBJ2-1, with D possibly being TRBD1 (6 bases). CDR1 and CDR2 from the germline V gene are SGHTA and FQGNSA. Trimming shortened V by 5 bases and J by 10 bases, and 18 bases separated the two germline ends. The CDR3 covers 14 residues. CDR3 DNA sequence: TGTGCCAGCAGCCCAATCAGGGGAAGCTGGGAGCAGTTCTTC. This encodes CASSPIRGSWEQFF.

The rearrangement uses TRBV9 and TRBJ2-1; the D gene is possibly TRBD2 (6 bases). In germline, CDR1 is SGDLS, CDR2 YYNGEE. V lost 4 bases and J 10 bases, leaving 15 bases between the germline ends. The length of the CDR3 is 13 residues. In DNA, the CDR3 is TGTGCCAGCAGCCCCGGGACTTCTTCGGAGCAGTTCTTC. Protein sequence: CASSPGTSSEQFF.

This clone was counted a single time. The chain links TRBV4-2 to TRBJ1-1, with a weak D call TRBD1 (5 bases). The V gene's germline CDR1 is LGHNA and CDR2 YNFKEQ. CDR3 length equals 15 residues. Trimming took 2 bases from V and 1 from J, leaving 11 bases between them. CDR3 sequence (DNA): TGTGCCAGCAGCCAACTGGGACGGAAGAACACTGAAGCTTTCTTT. Its translation: CASSQLGRKNTEAFF.

The V and J genes are TRBV5-6 and TRBJ1-2; 8 nucleotides agree with TRBD1. This CDR3 has 16 residues. CDR1 SGHDT and CDR2 YYEEEE come from the germline V gene. J was trimmed by 5 bases and V by 2 bases; bases with no gene match: 11. The chain's CDR3 is CASSFATGTGTYGYTF. The CDR3 DNA sequence: TGTGCCAGCAGCTTTGCGACCGGGACAGGTACTTATGGCTACACCTTC.

In this sample, this clone turned up once. V usage is TRBV2 and J usage is TRBJ2-7, with D uncertain. Germline CDR1 reads SNHLY; CDR2 reads FYNNEI. The CDR3 has 13 residues. V was shortened by 6 bases and J by 0 bases, with 9 bases between the two germline ends. The CDR3 here is CASRPGSSYEQYF. CDR3 in DNA: TGTGCCAGCAGGCCGGGCTCCTCCTACGAGCAGTACTTC.

The gene calls are TRBV11-2 and TRBJ1-5; 7 bases line up with TRBD1. The CDR3 spans 14 residues. With V trimmed by 4 bases and J by 3 bases, 3 bases remained unmatched. Germline CDR1 SGHAT, CDR2 FQNNGV. CDR3 coding DNA: TGTGCCAGCAGCTGGGGACAGTACAATCAGCCCCAGCATTTT. This encodes CASSWGQYNQPQHF.

The chain uses TRBV9 and TRBJ1-2; tentative D call: TRBD1 (6 bases). Looked up from germline, CDR1 is SGDLS and CDR2 is YYNGEE. The CDR3 is 13 residues long. V was pared by 0 bases and J by 6 bases, with 9 bases between. Written as DNA, the CDR3 is TGTGCCAGCAGCGTAGCTGGGGGCCATGGCTACACCTTC. It translates to CASSVAGGHGYTF.

This clone was seen more than once but under ten times. The chain carries TRBV5-6 and TRBJ1-6; weak D call: TRBD1 (5 bases). CDR1 is SGHDT and CDR2 is YYEEEE in the germline V gene. CDR3 length: 12 amino acids. V lost 3 bases and J 7 bases, leaving 5 bases between the germline ends. CDR3 sequence reads: CASSYRNSPLHF. The DNA for the CDR3 is TGTGCCAGCAGCTACAGGAATTCACCCCTCCACTTT.